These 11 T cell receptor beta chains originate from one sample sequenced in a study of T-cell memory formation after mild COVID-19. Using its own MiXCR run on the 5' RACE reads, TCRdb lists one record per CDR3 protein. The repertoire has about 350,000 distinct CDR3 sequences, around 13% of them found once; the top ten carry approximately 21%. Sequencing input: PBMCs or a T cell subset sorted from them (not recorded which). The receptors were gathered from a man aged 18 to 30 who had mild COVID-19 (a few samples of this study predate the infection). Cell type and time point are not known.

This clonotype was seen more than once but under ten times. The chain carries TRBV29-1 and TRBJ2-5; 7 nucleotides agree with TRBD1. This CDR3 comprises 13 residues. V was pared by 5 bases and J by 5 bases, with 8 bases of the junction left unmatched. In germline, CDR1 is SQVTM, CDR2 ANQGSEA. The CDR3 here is CSVKGAGVETQYF. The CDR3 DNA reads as TGCAGCGTTAAGGGGGCCGGGGTCGAGACCCAGTACTTC.

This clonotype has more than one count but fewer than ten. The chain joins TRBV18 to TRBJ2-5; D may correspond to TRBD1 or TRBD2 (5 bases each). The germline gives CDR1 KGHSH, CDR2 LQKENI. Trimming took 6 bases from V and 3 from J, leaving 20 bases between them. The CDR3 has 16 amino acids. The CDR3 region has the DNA TGTGCCAGCTCTTCGAACAGGCGGACTGCGAAAGAGACCCAGTACTTC. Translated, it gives CASSSNRRTAKETQYF.

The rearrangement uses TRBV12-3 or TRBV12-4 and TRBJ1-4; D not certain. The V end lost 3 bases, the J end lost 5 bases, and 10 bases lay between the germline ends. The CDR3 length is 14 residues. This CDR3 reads CASSFEGRNEKLFF. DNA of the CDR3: TGTGCCAGCAGTTTCGAGGGAAGGAATGAAAAACTGTTTTTT.

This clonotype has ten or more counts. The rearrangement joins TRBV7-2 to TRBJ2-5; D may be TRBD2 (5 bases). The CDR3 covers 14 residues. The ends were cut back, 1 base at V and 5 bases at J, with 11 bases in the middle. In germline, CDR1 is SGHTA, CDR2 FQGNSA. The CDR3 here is CASSLVAGGETQYF. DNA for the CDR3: TGTGCCAGCAGCTTAGTGGCAGGCGGGGAGACCCAGTACTTC. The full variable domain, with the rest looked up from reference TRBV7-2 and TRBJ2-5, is GAGVSQSPSNKVTEKGKDVELRCDPISGHTALYWYRQSLGQGLEFLIYFQGNSAPDKSGLPSDRFSAERTGGSVSTLTIQRTQQEDSAVYLCASSLVAGGETQYFGPGTRLLVL.

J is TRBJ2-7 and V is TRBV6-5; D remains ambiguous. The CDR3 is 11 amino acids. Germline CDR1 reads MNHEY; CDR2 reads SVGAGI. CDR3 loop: CTIRSLYEQYF. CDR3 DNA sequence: TGTACCATCCGATCCCTGTACGAGCAGTACTTC.

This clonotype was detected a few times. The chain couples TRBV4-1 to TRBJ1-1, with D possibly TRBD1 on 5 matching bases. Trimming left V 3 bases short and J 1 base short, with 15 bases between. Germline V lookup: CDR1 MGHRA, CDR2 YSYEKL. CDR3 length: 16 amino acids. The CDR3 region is CASSHLIRQRNTEAFF. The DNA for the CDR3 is TGCGCCAGCAGCCATTTAATCCGACAGAGGAACACTGAAGCTTTCTTT.

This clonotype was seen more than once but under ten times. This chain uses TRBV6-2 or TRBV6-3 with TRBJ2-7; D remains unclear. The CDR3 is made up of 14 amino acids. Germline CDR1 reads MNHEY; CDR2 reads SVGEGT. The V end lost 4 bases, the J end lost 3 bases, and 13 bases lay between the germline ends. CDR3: CASSSFGSLYEQYF. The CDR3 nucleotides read TGTGCCAGCAGTTCCTTCGGCAGCCTCTACGAGCAGTACTTC.

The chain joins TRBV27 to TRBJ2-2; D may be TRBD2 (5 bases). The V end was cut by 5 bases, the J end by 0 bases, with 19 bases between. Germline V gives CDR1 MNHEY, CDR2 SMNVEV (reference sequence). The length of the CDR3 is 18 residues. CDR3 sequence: CASSPRQRADTNTGELFF. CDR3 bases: TGTGCCAGCAGTCCTCGGCAGAGAGCGGATACGAACACCGGGGAGCTGTTTTTT.

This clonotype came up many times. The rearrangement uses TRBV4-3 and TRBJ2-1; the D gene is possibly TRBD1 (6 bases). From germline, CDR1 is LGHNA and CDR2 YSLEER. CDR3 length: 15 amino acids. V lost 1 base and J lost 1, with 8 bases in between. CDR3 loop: CASSQGTASYNEQFF. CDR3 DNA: TGCGCCAGCAGCCAAGGGACAGCTTCCTACAATGAGCAGTTCTTC.

CDR3 region: CASSVVPGRETQYF. CDR3 in DNA: TGTGCCAGCAGCGTAGTACCCGGGCGCGAGACCCAGTACTTC. The chain carries TRBV9 and TRBJ2-5; D remains ambiguous. Germline V gene sequence: CDR1 SGDLS, CDR2 YYNGEE. The CDR3 runs 14 residues. Trimming stripped 0 bases from V and 5 bases from J, with 11 bases between.

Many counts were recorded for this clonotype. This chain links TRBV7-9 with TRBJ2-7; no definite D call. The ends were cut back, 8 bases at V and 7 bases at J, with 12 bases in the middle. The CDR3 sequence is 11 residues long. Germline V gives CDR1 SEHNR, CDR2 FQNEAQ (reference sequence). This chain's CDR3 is CASHRAGEQYF. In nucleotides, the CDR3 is TGTGCCAGCCACCGGGCCGGTGAGCAGTACTTC.